This T cell receptor beta chain was obtained from a study of T cells in Graves' hyperthyroidism and ophthalmopathy (dated by TCRdb to about 2019). Background for the entire study: Peripheral blood samples were taken at the time of initial diagnosis, prior to any treatment. The 75 to 100 discovery patients were randomly split 7:3 into training and test sets. Thyroid tissue and blood T-cell repertoires from several Graves' hyperthyroidism patients were also compared in the study. According to the paper, TCR Vbeta CDR3 sequencing was carried out on about 140 peripheral blood samples, which came from 40 to 45 ophthalmopathy, under 85 hyperthyroidism and some 17 progressor patients. Whether ophthalmopathy could be predicted prospectively was tested in an independent validation cohort made up of fewer than 20 hyperthyroidism patients plus 17 patients who later progressed to ophthalmopathy. A discovery cohort of about 95 patients, roughly 45 with Graves' ophthalmopathy and approximately 57 with stable Graves' hyperthyroidism, was used to find distinguishing TCR V-J signatures. Once sampling was done, hyperthyroidism patients were given methimazole at a starting dose of 30 mg daily, whereas ophthalmopathy patients were given high-dose intravenous methylprednisolone. General conclusions and limits of the study: A model built on a 13 V-J signature distinguished ophthalmopathy from stable hyperthyroidism, reaching roughly 88% sensitivity and around 81% specificity in cross-validation and 80%/75% in testing. Sample size was not statistically predetermined, and investigators were not blinded to group allocation. Blood samples also contained most of the expanded thyroid clonotypes (frequency above 0.001), which suggests that blood repertoires may reflect thyroid immune responses. In validation, progression to ophthalmopathy was predicted by the model with almost 71% sensitivity and 72.22% specificity, a median of approximately 6.5 months before onset.

This clonotype turned up a few times. It has no known antigen specificity. Per-base quality was not reported, and no clone a single base away is much larger than it. The TCR beta CDR3 regions were amplified from the RNA transcripts. The first round of RT-PCR for the TCR CDR3 was performed with the HTBI primer set and the Qiagen OneStep RT-PCR kit. Libraries were constructed in a second round of multiplex PCR, after which size selection and purification were performed. The libraries were sequenced on an Illumina HiSeq2000 using paired-end 100 bp reads. The original pipeline was this. Raw data were processed with SOAPnuke, discarding reads with adapters, uncalled bases, mean Phred below 15, or no exact constant-primer or identifier match. High-quality paired reads were merged with COPE v1.2.5, and unique nucleotide sequences were defined as clonotypes. MiTCR v1.1 was used to align clonotypes to the IMGT TRBV, TRBD and TRBJ reference segments. Only V-J combinations with frequency above 0.0001, covering about 99% of repertoires, were analysed. A TCS score was defined as the ratio of F50 (clonal expansion) to E x V (chaos), with BLOSUM62-based TCRdist applied between CDR3 peptides within each V-J. Welch's t-statistics and random forest reduced 514 V-J features to around 14, which were used in a naive Bayes classifier (R e1071). In-frame beta chains were kept once TCRdb had trimmed the public reads at Q25 with fastp and called clones with MiXCR. All rows with the same CDR3 protein become a single entry with the most common DNA and genes. The V and J calls were determined by TCRdb, not by the authors. In this sample the table shows approximately 600,000 distinct CDR3 sequences, less than 25% of which occur a single time. The ten most abundant clones make up 34% of the sample.

CDR1 and CDR2 were assigned from the germline V gene (reference sequence) as LNHNV and YYDKDF. A distance of 9 bases separates the germline ends of V and J, which lose 0 bases and 0 bases respectively. The CDR3 starts with the cysteine, ends with the phenylalanine, and has 16 residues. The retained sequence is limited to the CDR3, 48 bases, with the frame set at the first base. In the ophthalmopathy patients, disease was moderately to severely active, with a Clinical Activity Score of 3 or more, a NOSPECS grade of 4 or more, and a duration of less than 3 months. Patients with uncontrolled infections, other autoimmune diseases, pregnancy or lactation were excluded. Clinical symptoms, serum thyroxine and TRAb, thyroid ultrasound, and orbital computed tomography formed the basis for the diagnoses. Ficoll-Paque density gradient centrifugation was used to isolate PBMCs from approximately 11 ml of fresh peripheral blood. Total RNA was extracted with Trizol reagent, and quality was checked on an Agilent 2100 Bioanalyzer.

Recombination joined TRBV15 with TRBJ2-1, with the D gene not confidently named. Source material: blood. The sequence was collected from a man aged 30-40 years with Graves' ophthalmopathy. The sequenced DNA is TGTGCCACCAGCAGAGAATCTCATAGCTCCTACAATGAGCAGTTCTTC. This gives the protein CATSRESHSSYNEQFF.